A single T cell receptor beta chain is shown here with its context. This clonotype has a handful of counts. It has no known antigen specificity. It has no much larger one-base neighbor in the sample; base qualities were not kept. These data are taken from a study of blood T cells in healthy people across ages (dated by TCRdb to the mid-2010s). Study-wide context: Template switching captured roughly one uniquely barcoded TCR beta cDNA molecule per two T cells in model experiments. The study analyzed two additional independent replicas of 1 million unique cDNA reads from the same blood draw for two donors, one aged 18 to 29 and one aged 80 or older. To avoid experimental bias, donors of different ages were distributed randomly across sequencing lanes. Donors were grouped into four age groups: young (average roughly 16 years), middle-aged (roughly 40), aged (around 60) and long-lived (around 82). The study measured age-related changes in TCR beta repertoire diversity using deep sequencing normalized with unique cDNA molecular identifiers. What the authors observed across the whole study: Estimates of total diversity based on one million sequenced T cells were regarded as lower bounds and as underestimates. Bulk unsorted PBMC profiling prevented conclusive comparison of naive and antigen-experienced compartments. Because the CMV infection status of the donors was unknown, age-related changes in expanded clonotypes may potentially have been confounded. Compared with the aged group, the long-lived group had more naive CD4+ T cells, fewer expanded clones and increased TCR diversity, suggesting age selection. Observed TCR beta diversity per million T cells fell roughly linearly with age, and a significant reduction was already apparent by age roughly 41. There was a strong correlation between observed TCR beta diversity and the percentage of naive T cells measured by flow cytometry.

Donors were a few dozen systemically healthy Caucasian individuals from Russia aged roughly 6 to 90 years. Each donor gave around 9.5 milliliters of peripheral blood, collected into EDTA-treated Vacutainer tubes. Ficoll-Paque density-gradient centrifugation was used to isolate PBMCs, with at least 6.5 million per sample. Trizol reagent was used to extract total RNA from PBMCs, with at least 5 micrograms per sample. The percentages of naive CD45RAhigh/CD27high T cells were determined by flow cytometry on a PBMC aliquot from every donor. CDR1 and CDR2 were assigned from the germline V gene (reference sequence) as SGHNT and YYREEE. Trimming costs V 4 bases and J 0 bases, and their ends lie 14 bases apart. The CDR3, cysteine through phenylalanine, is 15 amino acids long. Just the 45-base CDR3 DNA is kept, in frame starting at base 1. The receptor library was made with 5' RACE. Sequencing relied on an Illumina HiSeq 2500. A second PCR of roughly 7 to 11 cycles was performed with a sample-barcoded 5' primer and a J-beta primer mix. A template-switch 5' adaptor carrying 12 random nucleotides introduced a unique molecular identifier onto each TCR beta cDNA molecule. Each sample yielded at least 2.5 million CDR3-containing paired-end reads. All of the RNA was converted into first-strand cDNA using the Mint cDNA synthesis kit, with a TRBC-specific oligonucleotide serving as the primer. Following uracil-DNA glycosylase treatment, all cDNA underwent a first 18-cycle PCR with the universal primers M1SS and BC2_uni_R. The authors' pipeline ran thus. Normalization of each sample was performed by random selection of 1 million high-quality reads, each carrying a distinct molecular identifier. Reads sharing molecular identifiers were discarded rather than binned into consensus sequences. MiTCR, set to a Q25 quality threshold and the strictest error-elimination algorithm, was used for CDR3 identification, clonotype clustering and error correction. A nonparametric unseen species model with Euler transformation was used to estimate a lower bound on total TCR beta diversity. TCRdb ran its own pipeline on the public reads, namely fastp trimming at Q25 and MiXCR clone calling, and kept in-frame beta chains. Each entry merges the rows of one CDR3 protein and shows their most common DNA and genes. TCRdb's processing, not the authors' own work, is the source of the V and J calls. This sample holds 720,000 or so distinct CDR3 sequences; around two fifths were observed only once. The ten largest clones capture about 30% of the sample.

This sequence originates from an older man in good health. Source material: blood. In this chain, TRBV5-4 is recombined with TRBJ2-7, with a weak D call of TRBD1 (6 bases match). The DNA is as follows: TGTGCCAGCAGCCTTGGAACAGGGATCTCCTACGAGCAGTACTTC. Translated, it gives CASSLGTGISYEQYF.